The 25 T cell receptor beta chains reported below all come from one sample, sequenced in a study of shared clonotypes between healthy human individuals. Assay: immunoSEQ multiplex PCR; the TCRdb copy retains only in-frame clones and omits some. The sample lists over a million clones; about 70% were seen once. Sequences were obtained from memory CD4+ T cells sorted from blood. As to subset: CD45RA-negative fraction. The receptors were sampled from a man between 18 and 29 years old in good health.

The chain recombines TRBV11-2 with TRBJ2-5; D might be TRBD1 or TRBD2, each matching 5 bases. Trimming removed 5 bases at V and 2 bases at J, with 21 bases between. The CDR3 has 17 amino acids. CDR1 and CDR2 from the germline V gene are SGHAT and FQNNGV. The CDR3: CASSPLQGRGPQETQYF. CDR3 DNA: TGTGCCAGCAGCCCTTTACAAGGTCGGGGACCGCAAGAGACCCAGTACTTC.

This sequence joins TRBV4-1 and TRBJ2-2, with D perhaps TRBD2 (6 bases). There are 15 residues in the CDR3. CDR1 and CDR2 (germline): MGHRA, YSYEKL. The V end lost 4 bases, the J end lost 4 bases, and 13 bases lay between the germline ends. The CDR3 sequence is CASSPGDLTTGELFF. Here the CDR3 DNA reads TGCGCCAGCAGCCCGGGGGACTTAACCACCGGGGAGCTGTTTTTT.

This chain links TRBV13 with TRBJ2-7; no reliable D call. Germline-derived CDR1 and CDR2 are PRHDT and FYEKMQ (reference sequence). Trimming shortened V by 1 base and J by 4 bases, and 14 bases separated the two germline ends. CDR3 length equals 15 residues. The CDR3 reads CASSLEGSSAYEQYF. CDR3 DNA sequence: TGTGCCAGCAGCTTAGAAGGGTCTTCGGCTTACGAGCAGTACTTC.

J is TRBJ2-5 and V is TRBV2, with D tentatively TRBD2 (5 bases). V gave up 6 bases and J gave up 5 bases, with 16 bases separating them. Germline CDR1 SNHLY, CDR2 FYNNEI. CDR3 length equals 14 residues. The CDR3 bases are TGTGCCAGCAGGCGGGCGGGTATGCGGGAGACCCAGTACTTC. Protein sequence: CASRRAGMRETQYF.

This chain connects TRBV9 to TRBJ1-1, with no clear D. The V end lost 0 bases, the J end lost 11 bases, and 20 bases lay between the germline ends. The CDR3 is 15 amino acids. Germline V gene data show CDR1 as SGDLS and CDR2 as YYNGEE. CDR3 coding DNA: TGTGCCAGCAGCGTAGGAGTTGAACGGATGAGTGGGGCTTTCTTT. Encoded protein: CASSVGVERMSGAFF.

This clone showed up just once. This chain connects TRBV5-4 to TRBJ2-3; D ambiguous. From germline, CDR1 is SGHNT and CDR2 YYREEE (reference sequence). CDR3 length: 13 residues. Trimming left V 4 bases short and J 2 bases short, with 8 bases between. The CDR3 loop reads CASSPQFTDTQYF. In DNA form, the CDR3 reads TGTGCCAGCAGCCCACAATTCACAGATACGCAGTATTTT.

The V gene is TRBV4-3, the J gene TRBJ2-6; D is unclear. The CDR3 is 16 residues long. Trimming stripped 0 bases from V and 0 bases from J, with 6 bases between. Looked up from germline, CDR1 is LGHNA and CDR2 is YSLEER. For the CDR3, the DNA is TGCGCCAGCAGCCAAGATCGGCACTCTGGGGCCAACGTCCTGACTTTC. Protein sequence: CASSQDRHSGANVLTF.

The J gene is TRBJ2-2, the V gene TRBV30, with D hard to call. Germline CDR1 reads GTSNPN; CDR2 reads SVGIG (reference sequence). Trimming left V 0 bases short and J 6 bases short, with 2 bases between. The CDR3 has 11 residues. The CDR3 DNA follows: TGTGCCTGGAGTGTATCCGGGGAGCTGTTTTTT. It specifies CAWSVSGELFF.

The chain carries TRBV5-8 and TRBJ1-1; 7 bases line up with TRBD1. The V segment lost 0 bases and the J segment 5 bases; nucleotides outside the gene matches: 4. The length of the CDR3 is 14 residues. Per germline, CDR1 SGHTS and CDR2 YDEGEE. CDR3 sequence: CASSLVQGYTEAFF. The DNA of the CDR3 is TGTGCCAGCAGCTTGGTACAGGGGTATACTGAAGCTTTCTTT.

V gene TRBV6-1 combines with J gene TRBJ1-5; unclear D gene. Trimming shortened V by 2 bases and J by 6 bases, and 11 bases separated the two germline ends. CDR1 is MNHNS and CDR2 is SASEGT in the germline V gene. This CDR3 is 14 amino acids long. The CDR3 DNA sequence: TGTGCCAGCAGTGAATCTGGCACAGTTCAGCCCCAGCATTTT. It is translated as CASSESGTVQPQHF.

The rearrangement joins TRBV4-1 to TRBJ2-7; D is ambiguous. The CDR3 covers 14 residues. Germline CDR1 reads MGHRA; CDR2 reads YSYEKL. Trimming cost V 1 base and J 3 bases, with 10 bases left between them. This CDR3 reads CASSQGAAIYEQYF. CDR3 coding DNA: TGCGCCAGCAGCCAAGGGGCGGCCATCTACGAGCAGTACTTC.

This chain connects TRBV30 to TRBJ1-3; D is unresolved. The CDR3 is made up of 15 amino acids. With 1 base removed from V and 0 bases from J, the gap between germline ends came to 10 bases. Per germline, CDR1 GTSNPN and CDR2 SVGIG (reference sequence). This CDR3 is CAWSEGGFSGNTIYF. In nucleotides, the CDR3 is TGTGCCTGGAGTGAGGGCGGGTTCTCTGGAAACACCATATATTTT.

A remark on this clone: Being one base from a much bigger clone, this may be a read error. Other nucleotide sequences from this sample produce the same CDR3. The V and J genes are TRBV5-4 and TRBJ2-5; no clear D gene. V shed 3 bases and J shed 5 bases, with 5 bases lying between them. CDR1 and CDR2 (germline): SGHNT, YYREEE (reference sequence). This CDR3 is 11 amino acids long. CDR3 sequence: CASSSQETQYF. CDR3 in DNA: TGTGCCAGCAGCTCCCAGGAGACCCAGTACTTC.

The genes are TRBV10-3 and TRBJ2-3, with a possible D match to TRBD1 (5 bases). Germline values: CDR1 ENHRY, CDR2 SYGVKD. Trimming removed 1 base from V and 2 bases from J, with 7 bases in between. The CDR3 spans 14 residues. The CDR3 reads CAISELTATDTQYF. The DNA for the CDR3 is TGTGCCATCAGTGAGTTGACAGCCACAGATACGCAGTATTTT.

The chain carries TRBV10-1 and TRBJ2-5, with 11 nucleotides matching TRBD1. This CDR3 has 15 residues. Germline lookup yields CDR1 WNHNN and CDR2 SYGVQD (reference sequence). After removal of 5 bases from V and 4 bases from J, the junction contained 6 bases not matched to a gene. This CDR3 is CASSPGTGGGETQYF. In DNA form, the CDR3 reads TGCGCCAGCAGTCCCGGGACAGGGGGAGGAGAGACCCAGTACTTC.

V is TRBV5-4 and J is TRBJ2-3; D is unresolved. The CDR3 consists of 14 residues. The V and J ends lost 3 bases and 2 bases respectively, with 10 bases between them. Germline loops: CDR1 SGHNT, CDR2 YYREEE (reference sequence). CDR3 protein: CASSSPVDTDTQYF. The CDR3 region has the DNA TGTGCCAGCAGCTCCCCGGTCGACACAGATACGCAGTATTTT.

This clone was seen a few times. The V call is TRBV16, the J call TRBJ1-1; D is unclear. CDR1 and CDR2 (germline): KGHSY, FQNENV. V lost 3 bases and J 0 bases, leaving 11 bases between the germline ends. The CDR3 covers 15 residues. CDR3 amino acids: CASSQLSNMNTEAFF. CDR3 nucleotide sequence: TGTGCCAGCAGCCAGTTGAGCAACATGAACACTGAAGCTTTCTTT.

The CDR3 sequence: CASSLSGGSVTQYF. Here the CDR3 DNA reads TGTGCCAGCAGCTTATCAGGGGGCAGTGTGACCCAGTACTTC. The chain links TRBV7-2 to TRBJ2-5, with TRBD1 identical over 8 bases. This CDR3 contains 14 residues. J gave up 7 bases and V 2 bases, and 6 bases lay outside the gene matches. The germline CDR1 and CDR2 sequences are SGHTA and FQGNSA. Full variable domain (missing parts from reference TRBV7-2 and TRBJ2-5): GAGVSQSPSNKVTEKGKDVELRCDPISGHTALYWYRQSLGQGLEFLIYFQGNSAPDKSGLPSDRFSAERTGGSVSTLTIQRTQQEDSAVYLCASSLSGGSVTQYFGPGTRLLVL.

The rearrangement uses TRBV6-5 and TRBJ1-1, with TRBD1 as a possible D gene (5 bases). V was shortened by 0 bases and J by 0 bases, with 8 bases between the two germline ends. The CDR3 contains 15 residues. Per the germline V gene, CDR1 is MNHEY and CDR2 is SVGAGI. For the CDR3, the DNA is TGTGCCAGCAGTTACTCGAGACAGATGAACACTGAAGCTTTCTTT. As protein: CASSYSRQMNTEAFF.

CDR3 in amino acids: CASSLSRTQETQYF. The CDR3, as DNA: TGTGCCAGCAGCTTATCCAGAACCCAAGAGACCCAGTACTTC. The chain has TRBV13 and TRBJ2-5; D is uncertain. With 2 bases removed from V and 1 base from J, the gap between germline ends came to 8 bases. Germline CDR1 is PRHDT and CDR2 is FYEKMQ (reference sequence). This CDR3 is built from 14 residues.

The chain has TRBV25-1 and TRBJ2-7; 11 nucleotides align to TRBD1. The V segment lost 5 bases and the J segment 7 bases; nucleotides outside the gene matches: 13. The CDR3 runs 16 residues. The germline gives CDR1 MGHDK, CDR2 SYGVNS. The CDR3 nucleotides are TGTGCCAGCAGTCTCCGATCGGGACAGGGGGTAAGGGAGCAGTACTTC. It encodes CASSLRSGQGVREQYF.

The chain joins TRBV6-6 to TRBJ1-1, with 8 bases identical to TRBD1. The germline V gene has CDR1 MNHNY and CDR2 SVGAGI (reference sequence). The V segment lost 5 bases and the J segment 11 bases; nucleotides outside the gene matches: 10. CDR3 size: 13 residues. This CDR3 reads CASSMGDRGKAFF. The DNA for the CDR3 is TGTGCCAGCAGTATGGGTGACAGGGGCAAGGCTTTCTTT.

This clone was found once. The CDR3 coding sequence is TGTGCCATCAGTCGCGGACTTGCCAAGTACAATGAGCAGTTCTTC. Encoded protein: CAISRGLAKYNEQFF. The gene calls are TRBV10-3 and TRBJ2-1; tentatively, D is TRBD2 (5 bases). The V and J ends lost 5 bases and 4 bases respectively, with 15 bases between them. This CDR3 comprises 15 residues. Germline loops: CDR1 ENHRY, CDR2 SYGVKD.

This rearrangement joins TRBV14 to TRBJ2-1; 12 nucleotides match TRBD2. V lost 4 bases, J lost 2 bases, and 3 bases stayed unmatched. Germline lookup yields CDR1 SGHDN and CDR2 FVKESK. This CDR3 spans 16 amino acids. CDR3 DNA: TGTGCCAGCAGCCCGACTAGCGGGGGTCCCTACAATGAGCAGTTCTTC. Its protein product is CASSPTSGGPYNEQFF.

The genes are TRBV10-2 and TRBJ2-5; D gene uncertain. Germline V gives CDR1 WSHSY, CDR2 SAAADI. CDR3 length equals 14 residues. V was clipped by 6 bases and J by 1 base, with 12 bases between them. In nucleotides, the CDR3 is TGCGCCAGCAGCGCCACGACCCGCCAAGAGACCCAGTACTTC. As protein: CASSATTRQETQYF.